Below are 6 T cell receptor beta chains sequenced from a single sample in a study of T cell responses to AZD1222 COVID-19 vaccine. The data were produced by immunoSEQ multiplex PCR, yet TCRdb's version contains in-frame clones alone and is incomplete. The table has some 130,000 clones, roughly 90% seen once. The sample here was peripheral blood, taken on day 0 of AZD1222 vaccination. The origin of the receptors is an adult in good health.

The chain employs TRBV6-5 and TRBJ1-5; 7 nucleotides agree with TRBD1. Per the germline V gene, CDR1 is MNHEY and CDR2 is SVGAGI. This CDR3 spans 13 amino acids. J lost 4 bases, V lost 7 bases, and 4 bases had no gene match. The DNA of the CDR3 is TGTGCCAGCACAAACAGGGGAAATCAGCCCCAGCATTTT. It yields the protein CASTNRGNQPQHF.

Written as DNA, the CDR3 is TGTGCCACTACCCTCGGACAGGGTGGCTACACCTTC. Translating gives CATTLGQGGYTF. V and J are TRBV19 and TRBJ1-2; 8 bases are shared with TRBD1. Germline V gene lookup returns CDR1 LNHDA and CDR2 SQIVND (reference sequence). The ends lost 10 bases at V and 7 bases at J; junction bases unmatched: 8. The CDR3 spans 12 residues.

The DNA of the CDR3 is TGTGCCACCAGCAGAGTAACGGGAGGGACGACCCAGTACTTC. Protein sequence: CATSRVTGGTTQYF. The gene calls are TRBV15 and TRBJ2-5, with 8 bases fitting TRBD2. V was pared by 1 base and J by 7 bases, with 5 bases of the junction left unmatched. The CDR3 covers 14 residues. Germline CDR1 reads LNHNV; CDR2 reads YYDKDF (reference sequence).

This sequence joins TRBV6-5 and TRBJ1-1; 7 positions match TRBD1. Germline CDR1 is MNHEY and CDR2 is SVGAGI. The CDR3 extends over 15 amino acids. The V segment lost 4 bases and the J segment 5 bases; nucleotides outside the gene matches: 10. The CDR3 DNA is TGTGCCAGCAGTTCTCAGACAGGGATGGGAACTGAAGCTTTCTTT. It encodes CASSSQTGMGTEAFF.

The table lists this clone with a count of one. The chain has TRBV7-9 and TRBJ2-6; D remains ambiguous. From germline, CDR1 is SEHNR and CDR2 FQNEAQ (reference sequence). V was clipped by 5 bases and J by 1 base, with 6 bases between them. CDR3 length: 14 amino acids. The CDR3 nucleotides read TGTGCCAGCAGCCCACAATCTGGGGCCAACGTCCTGACTTTC. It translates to CASSPQSGANVLTF.

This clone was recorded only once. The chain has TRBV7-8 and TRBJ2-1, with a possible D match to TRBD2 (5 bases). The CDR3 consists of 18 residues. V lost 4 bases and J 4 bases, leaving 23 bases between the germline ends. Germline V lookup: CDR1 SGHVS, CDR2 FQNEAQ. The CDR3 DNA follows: TGTGCCAGCAGCTCCCTCCGGACTCCAACTCAAATATACAATGAGCAGTTCTTC. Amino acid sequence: CASSSLRTPTQIYNEQFF.